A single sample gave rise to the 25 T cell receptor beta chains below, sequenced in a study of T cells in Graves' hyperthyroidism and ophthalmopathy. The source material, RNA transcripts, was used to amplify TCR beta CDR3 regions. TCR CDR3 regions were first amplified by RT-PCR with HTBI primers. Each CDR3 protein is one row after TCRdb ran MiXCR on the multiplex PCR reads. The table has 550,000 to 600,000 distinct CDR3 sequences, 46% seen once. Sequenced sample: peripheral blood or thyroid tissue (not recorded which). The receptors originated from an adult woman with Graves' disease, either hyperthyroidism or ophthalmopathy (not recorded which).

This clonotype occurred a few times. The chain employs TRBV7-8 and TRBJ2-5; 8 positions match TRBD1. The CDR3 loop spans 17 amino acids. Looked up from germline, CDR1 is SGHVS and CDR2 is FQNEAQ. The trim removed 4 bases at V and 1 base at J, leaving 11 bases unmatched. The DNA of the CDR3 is TGTGCCAGCAGCTCTCTGGACAGGGCTCGCCTCCAAGAGACCCAGTACTTC. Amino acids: CASSSLDRARLQETQYF.

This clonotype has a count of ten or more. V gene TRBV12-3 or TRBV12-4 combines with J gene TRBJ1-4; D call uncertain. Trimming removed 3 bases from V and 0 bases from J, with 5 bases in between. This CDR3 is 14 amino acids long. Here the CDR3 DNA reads TGTGCCAGCAGTTTGGAAGCAACTAATGAAAAACTGTTTTTT. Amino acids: CASSLEATNEKLFF.

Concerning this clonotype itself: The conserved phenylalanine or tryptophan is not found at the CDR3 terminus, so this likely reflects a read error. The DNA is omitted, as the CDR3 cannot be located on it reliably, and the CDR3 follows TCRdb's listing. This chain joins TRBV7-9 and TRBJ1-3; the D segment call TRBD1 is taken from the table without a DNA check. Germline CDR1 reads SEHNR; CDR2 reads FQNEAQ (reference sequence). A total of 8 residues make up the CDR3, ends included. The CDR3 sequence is CASSLPWT.

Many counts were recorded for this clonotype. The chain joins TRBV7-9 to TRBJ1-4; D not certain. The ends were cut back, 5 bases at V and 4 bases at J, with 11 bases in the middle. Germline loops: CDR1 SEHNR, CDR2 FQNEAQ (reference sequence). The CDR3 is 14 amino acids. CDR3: CASSKQQFNEKLFF. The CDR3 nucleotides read TGTGCCAGCAGCAAACAGCAGTTTAATGAAAAACTGTTTTTT.

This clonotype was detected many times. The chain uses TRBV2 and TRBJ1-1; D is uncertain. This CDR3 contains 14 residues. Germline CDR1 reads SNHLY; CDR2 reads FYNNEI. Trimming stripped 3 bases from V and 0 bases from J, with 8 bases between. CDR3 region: CASSENNMNTEAFF. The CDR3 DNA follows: TGTGCCAGCAGTGAGAACAACATGAACACTGAAGCTTTCTTT.

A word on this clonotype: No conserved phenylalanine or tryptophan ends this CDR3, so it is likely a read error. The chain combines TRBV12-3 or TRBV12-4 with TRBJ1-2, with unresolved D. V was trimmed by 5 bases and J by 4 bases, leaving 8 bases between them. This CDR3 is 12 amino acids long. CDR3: CASSPSPYGYTL. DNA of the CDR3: TGTGCCAGCAGTCCGAGCCCCTATGGCTACACCCTC.

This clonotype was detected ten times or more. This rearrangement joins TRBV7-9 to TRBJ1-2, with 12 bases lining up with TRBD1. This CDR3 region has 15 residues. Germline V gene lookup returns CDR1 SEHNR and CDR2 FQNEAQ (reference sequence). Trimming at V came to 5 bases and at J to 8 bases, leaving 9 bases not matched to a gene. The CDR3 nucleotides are TGTGCCAGCAGCCATGGGACAGGGGGCCATCTGGGCTACACCTTC. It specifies CASSHGTGGHLGYTF.

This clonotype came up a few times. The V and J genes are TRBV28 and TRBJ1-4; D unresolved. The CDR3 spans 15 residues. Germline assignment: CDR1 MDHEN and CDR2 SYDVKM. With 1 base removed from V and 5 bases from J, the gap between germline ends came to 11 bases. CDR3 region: CASSLYGEPNEKLFF. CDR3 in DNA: TGTGCCAGCAGTTTATATGGGGAACCCAATGAAAAACTGTTTTTT.

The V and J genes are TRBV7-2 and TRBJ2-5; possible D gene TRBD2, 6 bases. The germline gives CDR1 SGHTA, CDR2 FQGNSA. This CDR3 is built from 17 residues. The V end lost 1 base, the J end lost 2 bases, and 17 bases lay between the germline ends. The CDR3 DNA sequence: TGTGCCAGCAGCTTAGTACGGGGGAGGAGCGATCAAGAGACCCAGTACTTC. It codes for CASSLVRGRSDQETQYF.

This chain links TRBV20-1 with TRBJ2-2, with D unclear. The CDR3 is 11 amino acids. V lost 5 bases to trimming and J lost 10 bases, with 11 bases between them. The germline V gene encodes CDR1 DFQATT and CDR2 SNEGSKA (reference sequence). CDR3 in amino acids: CSAVPHEELFF. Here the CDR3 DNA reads TGCAGTGCTGTGCCCCACGAGGAGCTGTTTTTT.

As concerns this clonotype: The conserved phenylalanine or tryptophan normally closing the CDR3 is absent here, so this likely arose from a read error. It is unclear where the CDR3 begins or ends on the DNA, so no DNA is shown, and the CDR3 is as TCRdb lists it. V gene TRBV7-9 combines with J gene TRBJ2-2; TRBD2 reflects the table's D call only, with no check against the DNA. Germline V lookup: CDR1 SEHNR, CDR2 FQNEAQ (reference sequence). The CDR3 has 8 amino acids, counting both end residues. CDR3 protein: CASSPGLA.

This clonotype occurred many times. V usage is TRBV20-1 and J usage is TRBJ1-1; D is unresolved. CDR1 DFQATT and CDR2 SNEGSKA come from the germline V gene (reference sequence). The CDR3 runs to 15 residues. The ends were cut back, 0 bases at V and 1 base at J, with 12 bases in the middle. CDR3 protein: CSARERAKWNTEAFF. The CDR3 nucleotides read TGCAGTGCTAGAGAAAGGGCAAAATGGAACACTGAAGCTTTCTTT.

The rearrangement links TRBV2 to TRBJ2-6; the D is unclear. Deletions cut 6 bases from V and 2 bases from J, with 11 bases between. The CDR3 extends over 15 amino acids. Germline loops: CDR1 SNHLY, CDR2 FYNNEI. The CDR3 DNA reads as TGTGCCAGCAGGAGGATAGAAGCTGGGGCCAACGTCCTGACTTTC. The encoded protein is CASRRIEAGANVLTF.

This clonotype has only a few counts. The CDR3 loop reads CASITRVNTGELFF. CDR3 sequence (DNA): TGTGCCAGCATTACAAGAGTGAACACCGGGGAGCTGTTTTTT. V and J are TRBV5-6 and TRBJ2-2; D not certain. Trimming shortened V by 6 bases and J by 1 base, and 10 bases separated the two germline ends. Germline V gives CDR1 SGHDT, CDR2 YYEEEE. This CDR3 is built from 14 residues.

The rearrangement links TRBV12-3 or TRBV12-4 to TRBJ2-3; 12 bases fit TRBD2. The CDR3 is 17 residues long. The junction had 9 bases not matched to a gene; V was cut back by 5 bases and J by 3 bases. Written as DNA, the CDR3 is TGTGCCAGCAGTCTCCGACTAGCGGGAGCTGCAACAGATACGCAGTATTTT. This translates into CASSLRLAGAATDTQYF.

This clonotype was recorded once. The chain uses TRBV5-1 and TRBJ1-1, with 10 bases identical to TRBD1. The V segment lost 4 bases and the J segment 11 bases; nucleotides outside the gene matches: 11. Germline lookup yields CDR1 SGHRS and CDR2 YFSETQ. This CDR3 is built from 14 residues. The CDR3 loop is CASSTEGGTGDAFF. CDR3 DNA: TGCGCCAGCAGCACGGAGGGCGGGACAGGGGACGCTTTCTTT.

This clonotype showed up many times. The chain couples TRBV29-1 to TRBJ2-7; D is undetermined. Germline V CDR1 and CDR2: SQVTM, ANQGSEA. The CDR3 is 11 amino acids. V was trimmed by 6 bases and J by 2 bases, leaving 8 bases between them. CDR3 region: CSVTTAYEQYF. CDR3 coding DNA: TGCAGCGTCACTACAGCCTACGAGCAGTACTTC.

In nucleotides, the CDR3 is TGTGCCAGCAGTGACAGGGGACCCAATCAGCCCCAGCATTTT. Its translation: CASSDRGPNQPQHF. The V call is TRBV12-3 or TRBV12-4, the J call TRBJ1-5; 8 bases are shared with TRBD1. J was trimmed by 3 bases and V by 5 bases; bases with no gene match: 3. The CDR3 extends over 14 amino acids.

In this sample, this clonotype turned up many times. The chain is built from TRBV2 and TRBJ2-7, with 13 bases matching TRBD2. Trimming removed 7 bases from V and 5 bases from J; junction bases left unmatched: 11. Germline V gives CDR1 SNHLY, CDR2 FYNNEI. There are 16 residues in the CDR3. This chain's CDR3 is CASIPEGLAGPDEQYF. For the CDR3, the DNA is TGTGCCAGCATTCCTGAGGGACTAGCGGGACCAGACGAGCAGTACTTC.

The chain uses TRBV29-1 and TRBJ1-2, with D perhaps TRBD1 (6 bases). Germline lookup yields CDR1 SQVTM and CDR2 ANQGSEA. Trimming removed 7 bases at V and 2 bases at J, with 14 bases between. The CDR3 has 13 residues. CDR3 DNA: TGCAGCGGTGGAGACAGGACGAACTATGGCTACACCTTC. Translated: CSGGDRTNYGYTF.

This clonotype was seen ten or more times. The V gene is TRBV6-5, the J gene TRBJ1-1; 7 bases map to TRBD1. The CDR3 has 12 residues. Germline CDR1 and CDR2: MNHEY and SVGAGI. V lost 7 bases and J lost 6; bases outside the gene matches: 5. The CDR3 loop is CASIRQGSEAFF. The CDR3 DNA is TGTGCCAGCATTAGACAGGGTTCTGAAGCTTTCTTT.

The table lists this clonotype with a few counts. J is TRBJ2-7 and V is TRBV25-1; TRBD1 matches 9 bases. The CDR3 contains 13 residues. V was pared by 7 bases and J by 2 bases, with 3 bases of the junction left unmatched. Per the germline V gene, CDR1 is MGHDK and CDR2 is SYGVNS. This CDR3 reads CASMGTGTYEQYF. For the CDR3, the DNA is TGTGCCAGCATGGGGACAGGGACCTACGAGCAGTACTTC.

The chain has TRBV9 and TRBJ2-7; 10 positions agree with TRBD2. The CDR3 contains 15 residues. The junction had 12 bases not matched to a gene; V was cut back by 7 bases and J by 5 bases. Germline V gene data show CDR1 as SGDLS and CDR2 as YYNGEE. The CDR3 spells CASRGAAGGSNEQYF. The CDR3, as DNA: TGTGCCAGCCGCGGTGCAGCGGGAGGGTCAAACGAGCAGTACTTC. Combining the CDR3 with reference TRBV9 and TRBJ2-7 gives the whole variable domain DSGVTQTPKHLITATGQRVTLRCSPRSGDLSVYWYQQSLDQGLQFLIQYYNGEERAKGNILERFSAQQFPDLHSELNLSSLELGDSALYFCASRGAAGGSNEQYFGPGTRLTVT.

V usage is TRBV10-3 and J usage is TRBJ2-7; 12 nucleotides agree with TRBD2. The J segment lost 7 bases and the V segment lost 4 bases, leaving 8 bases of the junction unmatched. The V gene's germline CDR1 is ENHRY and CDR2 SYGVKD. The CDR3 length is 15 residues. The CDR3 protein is CAISAGASGREEQYF. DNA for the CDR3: TGTGCCATCAGTGCGGGAGCTAGCGGGAGGGAGGAGCAGTACTTC.

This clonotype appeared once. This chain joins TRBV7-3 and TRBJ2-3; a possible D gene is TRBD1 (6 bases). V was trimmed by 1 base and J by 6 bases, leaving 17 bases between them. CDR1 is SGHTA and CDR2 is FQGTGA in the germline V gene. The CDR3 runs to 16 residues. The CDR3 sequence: CASSLSRGSKRDTQYF. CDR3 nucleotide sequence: TGTGCCAGCAGCTTAAGTAGGGGGTCGAAGAGGGATACGCAGTATTTT.